The entry that follows covers one T cell receptor beta chain sequence. Its target is not known. The cDNA for TCR beta came from 5'RACE template switching with UMIs. Following a re-call of the 5' RACE reads, TCRdb has one entry per CDR3 protein and lacks DNA. The listing contains about 380,000 distinct CDR3 sequences. These data originate in a study of T cells expressing NK-cell markers. Study overall: Seven HCMV-seropositive donors and one seronegative donor made up the eight sequenced donors. Findings of the study overall: As a fraction of CD8+ T cells, dominant NKG2C+ clonotypes reached about 1.0-7.5% in six donors. The same clonotypes also predominated in the CD3+CD56-NKG2C+ fraction of several donors.

Germline V gene data show CDR1 as SGHRS and CDR2 as YFSETQ. The CDR3 contains 15 residues. The sample consisted of blood T cells: a sorted CD56 or NKG2C T cell subset, CD4+ or CD8+ T cells, or bulk PBMC T cells (not recorded which). This rearrangement joins TRBV5-1 to TRBJ2-5; TCRdb's assignment of TRBD1 cannot be checked, as there is no DNA. The sequence was collected from a man aged 18 to 69 in good health. CDR3 amino acids: CASSLVGPYQETQYF.